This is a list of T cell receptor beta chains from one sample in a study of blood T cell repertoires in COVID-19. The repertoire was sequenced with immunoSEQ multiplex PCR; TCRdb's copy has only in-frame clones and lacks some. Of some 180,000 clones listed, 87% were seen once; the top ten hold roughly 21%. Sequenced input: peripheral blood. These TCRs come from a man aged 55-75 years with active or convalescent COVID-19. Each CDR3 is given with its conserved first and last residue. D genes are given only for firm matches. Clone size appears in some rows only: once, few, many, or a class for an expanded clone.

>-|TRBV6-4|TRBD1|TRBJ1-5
CASSYRGSSNQPQHF
TGTGCCAGCAGCTACAGGGGGTCGAGCAATCAGCCCCAGCATTTT
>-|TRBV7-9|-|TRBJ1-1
CASSRTDQAFF
TGTGCCAGCAGCAGGACAGATCAAGCTTTCTTT
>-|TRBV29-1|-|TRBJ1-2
CSVLVRGGYTF
TGCAGCGTTCTTGTAAGGGGTGGCTACACCTTC
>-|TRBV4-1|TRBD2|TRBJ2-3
CASSRLLAGTDTQYF
TGCGCCAGCAGCCGTTTACTAGCGGGGACAGATACGCAGTATTTT
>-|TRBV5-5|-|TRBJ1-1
CASSRMEPEAFF
TGTGCCAGCAGCCGTATGGAGCCTGAAGCTTTCTTT
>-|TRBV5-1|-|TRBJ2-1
CASSLGQPNWDEQFF
TGCGCCAGCAGCTTGGGACAGCCTAACTGGGATGAGCAGTTCTTC
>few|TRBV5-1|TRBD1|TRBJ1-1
CASRWTGGLTGTEAFF
TGCGCCAGCAGGTGGACAGGGGGTTTAACGGGGACTGAAGCTTTCTTT
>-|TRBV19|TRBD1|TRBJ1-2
CASVDRVYGYTF
TGTGCCAGTGTGGACAGGGTCTATGGCTACACCTTC
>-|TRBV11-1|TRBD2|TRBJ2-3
CASSFSGGATDTQYF
TGTGCCAGCAGCTTTAGCGGGGGGGCCACAGATACGCAGTATTTT
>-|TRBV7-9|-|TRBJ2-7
CASSVQGVGEQYF
TGTGCCAGCAGCGTACAGGGCGTTGGCGAGCAGTACTTC
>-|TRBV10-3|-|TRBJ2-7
CAMSSGVEGEQYF
TGTGCCATGTCTTCCGGGGTCGAGGGCGAGCAGTACTTC
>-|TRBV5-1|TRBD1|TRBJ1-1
CASSLQGPEAFF
TGCGCCAGCAGCTTACAGGGGCCTGAAGCTTTCTTT
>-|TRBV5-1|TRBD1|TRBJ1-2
CASSSGQGSGYTF
TGCGCCAGCAGCTCGGGACAGGGAAGTGGCTACACCTTC
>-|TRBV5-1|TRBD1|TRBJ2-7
CASSPGQVQHEQYF
TGCGCCAGCAGTCCCGGACAGGTCCAACACGAGCAGTACTTC
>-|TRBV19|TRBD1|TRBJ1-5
CASSTLGQGSQPQHF
TGTGCCAGTAGTACACTCGGACAGGGAAGCCAGCCCCAGCATTTT
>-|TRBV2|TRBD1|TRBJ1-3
CASRQGTGNTIYF
TGTGCCAGCAGACAGGGGACTGGAAACACCATATATTTT
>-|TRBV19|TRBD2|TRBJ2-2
CASSKRPGGLAGPNTGELFF
TGTGCCAGTAGTAAACGCCCCGGCGGTCTAGCGGGCCCGAACACCGGGGAGCTGTTTTTT
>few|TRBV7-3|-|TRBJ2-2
CASSLRVVADTGELFF
TGTGCCAGCAGCTTAAGAGTGGTGGCGGACACCGGGGAGCTGTTTTTT
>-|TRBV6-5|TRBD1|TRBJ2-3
CASSLRDRVTDTQYF
TGTGCCAGCAGCCTACGGGACAGAGTCACAGATACGCAGTATTTT
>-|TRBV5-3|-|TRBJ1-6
CARSGRTARSSYNSPLHF
TGTGCCAGAAGCGGGCGGACAGCTAGGAGCTCCTATAATTCACCCCTCCACTTT
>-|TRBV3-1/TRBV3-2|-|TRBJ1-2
CASSQDLPGAYGYTF
TGTGCCAGCAGCCAAGATCTTCCAGGGGCATATGGCTACACCTTC
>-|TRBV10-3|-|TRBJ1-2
CAIGQYGYTF
TGTGCCATAGGACAGTATGGCTACACCTTC
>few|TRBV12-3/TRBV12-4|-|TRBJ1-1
CASSFSPATEAFF
TGTGCCAGCAGTTTTAGCCCGGCAACTGAAGCTTTCTTT
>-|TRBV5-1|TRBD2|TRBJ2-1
CASSSFSGTSLYNEQFF
TGCGCCAGCAGCTCGTTTTCCGGGACTAGTCTCTACAATGAGCAGTTCTTC
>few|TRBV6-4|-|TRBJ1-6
CASSDSSGNNSPLHF
TGTGCCAGCAGTGACTCGAGTGGTAATAATTCACCCCTCCACTTT
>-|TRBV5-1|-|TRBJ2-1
CASSRSRDSGPNEQFF
TGCGCCAGCAGCCGCAGCCGGGACTCGGGCCCAAATGAGCAGTTCTTC
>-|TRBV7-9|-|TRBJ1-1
CASHSGYNEAFF
TGTGCCAGCCACTCGGGGTACAATGAAGCTTTCTTT
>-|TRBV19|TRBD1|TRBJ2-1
CASTNLGTGTVYNEQFF
TGTGCCAGTACCAACTTAGGGACCGGGACAGTCTACAATGAGCAGTTCTTC
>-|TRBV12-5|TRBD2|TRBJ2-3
CASGLGYASGGGTDTQYF
TGTGCTAGTGGTTTGGGGTATGCTAGCGGGGGGGGCACAGATACGCAGTATTTT
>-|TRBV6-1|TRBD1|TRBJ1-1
CASSELGQGNTEAFF
TGTGCCAGCAGTGAACTGGGACAGGGGAACACTGAAGCTTTCTTT
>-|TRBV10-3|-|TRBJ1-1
CAIRGALNTEAFF
TGTGCCATCAGGGGGGCATTGAACACTGAAGCTTTCTTT
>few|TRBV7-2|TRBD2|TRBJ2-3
CASSLEAGGLLKGDTQYF
TGTGCCAGCAGCTTAGAGGCGGGGGGGCTCCTCAAGGGAGATACGCAGTATTTT
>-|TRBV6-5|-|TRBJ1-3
CASRELGSGNTIYF
TGTGCCAGCAGAGAGCTCGGGTCTGGAAACACCATATATTTT
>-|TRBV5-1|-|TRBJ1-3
CASSLGLPGSGNTIYF
TGCGCCAGCAGCCTGGGTCTACCGGGTTCTGGAAACACCATATATTTT
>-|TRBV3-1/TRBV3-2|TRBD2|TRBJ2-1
CASSQDKSGGRHEQFF
TGTGCCAGCAGCCAAGATAAAAGCGGGGGGCGACATGAGCAGTTCTTC
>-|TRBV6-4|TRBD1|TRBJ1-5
CASTLTGGNNQPQHF
TGTGCCAGCACCCTGACAGGGGGCAACAATCAGCCCCAGCATTTT
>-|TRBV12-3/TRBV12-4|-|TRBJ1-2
CASSRQDYGYTF
TGTGCCAGCAGTCGACAGGACTATGGCTACACCTTC
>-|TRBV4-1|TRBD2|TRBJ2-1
CASSPFRTSGGDGNEQFF
TGCGCCAGCAGCCCCTTCAGGACTAGCGGGGGGGATGGCAATGAGCAGTTCTTC
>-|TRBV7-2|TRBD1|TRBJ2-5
CASSSGQGPQETQYF
TGTGCCAGCAGCAGCGGACAGGGACCGCAAGAGACCCAGTACTTC
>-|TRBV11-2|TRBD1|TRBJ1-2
CASSQMGQGAHFSYGYTF
TGTGCCAGCAGCCAAATGGGACAGGGGGCGCATTTTAGCTATGGCTACACCTTC
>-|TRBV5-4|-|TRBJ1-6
CASSLDSQVLNSPLHF
TGTGCCAGCAGCTTGGATAGTCAGGTCCTAAATTCACCCCTCCACTTT
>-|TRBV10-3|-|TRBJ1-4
CAIAPGGGTNEKLFF
TGTGCCATCGCCCCCGGGGGAGGGACGAATGAAAAACTGTTTTTT
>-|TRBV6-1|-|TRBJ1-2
CASSEANRGNYGYTF
TGTGCCAGCAGTGAAGCAAACCGGGGGAACTATGGCTACACCTTC
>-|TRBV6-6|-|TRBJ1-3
CASSYTQGNTIYF
TGTGCCAGCAGTTACACGCAGGGAAACACCATATATTTT
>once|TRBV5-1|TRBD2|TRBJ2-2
CASSLRGTRGVISGELFF
TGCGCCAGCAGCCTAAGAGGAACGCGGGGGGTTATCTCCGGGGAGCTGTTTTTT
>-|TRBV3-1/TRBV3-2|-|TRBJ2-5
CASSRQLANFGKTQYF
TGTGCCAGCAGCCGCCAACTAGCCAACTTTGGGAAGACCCAGTACTTC
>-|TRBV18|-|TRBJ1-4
CASSPNRGGGNEKLFF
TGTGCCAGCTCACCAAACCGGGGTGGTGGTAATGAAAAACTGTTTTTT
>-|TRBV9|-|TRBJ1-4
CASSLGPGSEKLFF
TGTGCCAGCAGCCTAGGCCCGGGGAGTGAAAAACTGTTTTTT
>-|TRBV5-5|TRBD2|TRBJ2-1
CASSLDPSGDNEQFF
TGTGCCAGCAGCTTGGACCCTAGCGGGGACAATGAGCAGTTCTTC
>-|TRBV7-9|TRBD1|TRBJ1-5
CASMGQGINQPQHF
TGTGCCAGCATGGGACAGGGGATTAATCAGCCCCAGCATTTT
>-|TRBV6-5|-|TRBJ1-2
CASSYSAAPNYGYTF
TGTGCCAGCAGTTACTCGGCGGCCCCTAACTATGGCTACACCTTC
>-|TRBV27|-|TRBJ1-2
CASSPRGGYGYTF
TGTGCCAGCAGCCCACGGGGTGGCTATGGCTACACCTTC
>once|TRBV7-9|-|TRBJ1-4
CASSLGRGNEKLFF
TGTGCCAGCAGCTTGGGCAGGGGTAATGAAAAACTGTTTTTT
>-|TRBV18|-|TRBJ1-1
CASSPSTGSMNTEAFF
TGTGCCAGCTCACCGAGCACAGGTTCCATGAACACTGAAGCTTTCTTT